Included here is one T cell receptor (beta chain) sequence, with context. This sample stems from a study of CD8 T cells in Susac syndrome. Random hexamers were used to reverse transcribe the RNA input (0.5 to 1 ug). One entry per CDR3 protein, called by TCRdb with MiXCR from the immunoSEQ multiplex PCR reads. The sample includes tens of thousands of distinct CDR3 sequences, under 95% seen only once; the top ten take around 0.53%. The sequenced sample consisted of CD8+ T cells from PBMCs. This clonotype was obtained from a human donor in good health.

The CDR3 here is CASRPGGGSNQPQHF. DNA for the CDR3: TGTGCCAGCAGGCCAGGGGGCGGAAGCAATCAGCCCCAGCATTTT. The rearrangement uses TRBV28 and TRBJ1-5, with 8 bases matching TRBD1. The V and J ends lost 6 bases and 1 base, in that order; junction bases with no gene match: 5. In germline, CDR1 is MDHEN, CDR2 SYDVKM. This CDR3 contains 15 residues.